Below are 4 T cell receptor beta chains sequenced from a single sample in a study of T cell responses to AZD1222 COVID-19 vaccine. Repertoires were generated with immunoSEQ multiplex PCR, while TCRdb's copy carries only in-frame clones and drops some. The profile shows approximately 61,000 clones, 81% of them singletons. The material sequenced was peripheral blood, taken 28 days after the second AZD1222 dose. The receptors originated from an adult who received the AZD1222 COVID-19 vaccine.

This chain links TRBV5-4 with TRBJ2-1; 12 bases align to TRBD2. Trimming removed 1 base from V and 8 bases from J; junction bases left unmatched: 10. The CDR3 totals 17 residues. Per germline, CDR1 SGHNT and CDR2 YYREEE (reference sequence). The chain's CDR3 is CASSLLANLAGGYEQFF. The CDR3 DNA follows: TGTGCCAGCAGCTTGTTGGCGAACCTAGCGGGAGGGTATGAGCAGTTCTTC.

The chain couples TRBV7-8 to TRBJ2-1; 10 nucleotides line up with TRBD2. The V segment lost 1 base and the J segment 3 bases; nucleotides outside the gene matches: 3. CDR1 SGHVS and CDR2 FQNEAQ come from the germline V gene. The length of the CDR3 is 16 residues. The CDR3 nucleotides read TGTGCCAGCAGCTTAGGGGGGACTAGCGACTACAATGAGCAGTTCTTC. Its protein is CASSLGGTSDYNEQFF. Variable domain in full (rest from reference TRBV7-8 and TRBJ2-1): GAGVSQSPRYKVAKRGQDVALRCDPISGHVSLFWYQQALGQGPEFLTYFQNEAQLDKSGLPSDRFFAERPEGSVSTLKIQRTQQEDSAVYLCASSLGGTSDYNEQFFGPGTRLTVL.

V usage is TRBV4-3 and J usage is TRBJ1-3, with D unresolved. CDR3 length: 17 residues. Germline loops: CDR1 LGHNA, CDR2 YSLEER. Trimming took off 0 bases at V and 2 bases at J, with 14 bases between the two ends. This chain's CDR3 is CASSQENAFLTGNTIYF. For the CDR3, the DNA is TGCGCCAGCAGCCAAGAGAATGCCTTCCTAACTGGAAACACCATATATTTT.

The rearrangement links TRBV5-6 to TRBJ2-5, with D unclear. V gave up 2 bases and J gave up 5 bases, with 10 bases separating them. The germline V gene encodes CDR1 SGHDT and CDR2 YYEEEE. The CDR3 runs to 13 residues. CDR3 protein: CASSFAGRETQYF. The CDR3 DNA reads as TGTGCCAGCAGCTTTGCAGGACGGGAGACCCAGTACTTC.